The rows below give T cell receptor beta chains drawn from one sample of a study of T cell responses to AZD1222 COVID-19 vaccine. The repertoire was sequenced with immunoSEQ multiplex PCR; TCRdb's copy has only in-frame clones and lacks some. The data contain some 83,000 clones, approximately 85% of them singletons. The sequenced sample was peripheral blood, obtained on day 0 of AZD1222 vaccination. The receptors here all came from an adult in good health. Both conserved end residues are part of each CDR3. Fields, in order: V gene, J gene, clone size, D gene, CDR3 length, CDR3 DNA, CDR3 protein. A D gene is named only where the DNA matches it firmly. Only part of the rows carry a size: once, few, many, or a class if the clone is expanded.

>TRBV24-1|TRBJ1-1|.|.|14
TGTGCCACCAGTGACGAGAAAGGGGGAACTGAAGCTTTCTTT
CATSDEKGGTEAFF
>TRBV19|TRBJ1-1|few|.|14
TGTGCCAGTAGTTCAGGGGCCGGGGGGACTGAAGCTTTCTTT
CASSSGAGGTEAFF
>TRBV2|TRBJ2-2|.|TRBD1|18
TGTGCCAGCAGTCATTACCGGGTACGGGACAGTGCCACCGGGGAGCTGTTTTTT
CASSHYRVRDSATGELFF
>TRBV6-5|TRBJ1-1|.|.|11
TGTGCCAGCCCCTCGAACACTGAAGCTTTCTTT
CASPSNTEAFF
>TRBV5-1|TRBJ2-7|once|.|14
TGCGCCAGCAGCTTGTTAGGTGGGTCCTACGAGCAGTACTTC
CASSLLGGSYEQYF
>TRBV29-1|TRBJ1-5|.|TRBD1|13
TGCAGCGTTGGGACAGGCAGCAATCAGCCCCAGCATTTT
CSVGTGSNQPQHF
>TRBV30|TRBJ2-1|.|.|14
TGTGCCTGGAGTCGGAGCCCCCACCACAATGAGCAGTTCTTC
CAWSRSPHHNEQFF
>TRBV7-9|TRBJ1-6|once|TRBD1|14
TGTGCCAGCAGTACCGGGACAGGGGGATCACCCCTCCACTTT
CASSTGTGGSPLHF
>TRBV27|TRBJ1-2|.|TRBD1|16
TGTGCCAGCAGTCCCGACAGGGGGCCGGGGCTCTATGGCTACACCTTC
CASSPDRGPGLYGYTF
>TRBV10-3|TRBJ2-3|.|.|13
TGTGCCATCAGTGAGTCTTCCCCGGATACGCAGTATTTT
CAISESSPDTQYF
>TRBV5-1|TRBJ2-3|once|TRBD2|13
TGCGCCTCTCGGGGGGTGTGGACAGATACGCAGTATTTT
CASRGVWTDTQYF
>TRBV27|TRBJ1-2|.|.|13
TGTGCCAGCAGTTTTGGATTCAACTATGGCTACACCTTC
CASSFGFNYGYTF
>TRBV9|TRBJ2-3|.|.|15
TGTGCCAGCAGCGTAGACGCCAGGTTCACAGATACGCAGTATTTT
CASSVDARFTDTQYF
>TRBV19|TRBJ1-2|.|.|14
TGTGCCAGTAGTATACAGGGGACCATCTATGGCTACACCTTC
CASSIQGTIYGYTF
>TRBV4-2|TRBJ1-2|.|.|13
TGTGCCAGCAGCCAAGATCCAGAGTATGGCTACACCTTC
CASSQDPEYGYTF
>TRBV15|TRBJ2-7|.|TRBD1|16
TGTGCCACCAGCAGAGATCGGGGACAGGCCTCCTACGAGCAGTACTTC
CATSRDRGQASYEQYF
>TRBV2|TRBJ1-2|.|TRBD1|15
TGTGCCAGCAGAACTACCGGGACAGGGGGCTATGGCTACACCTTC
CASRTTGTGGYGYTF
>TRBV29-1|TRBJ2-5|.|TRBD2|15
TGCAGCGTTGGGACTAGCGGGGGCCCCCAAGAGACCCAGTACTTC
CSVGTSGGPQETQYF
>TRBV19|TRBJ1-3|.|TRBD1|17
TGTGCCAGTAGTTCGACAGGGGGCCGATACTCTGGAAACACCATATATTTT
CASSSTGGRYSGNTIYF
>TRBV19|TRBJ2-2|.|TRBD1|15
TGTGCCAGTTTTACCGGGACAGGGGGATCCGGGGAGCTGTTTTTT
CASFTGTGGSGELFF
>TRBV3-1/TRBV3-2|TRBJ1-2|few|.|14
TGTGCCAGCAGCCAGGGTCGCCACAACTATGGCTACACCTTC
CASSQGRHNYGYTF
>TRBV7-6|TRBJ2-3|.|TRBD2|16
TGTGCCAGCAGCTTACTGCTAGCGGATAACACAGATACGCAGTATTTT
CASSLLLADNTDTQYF
>TRBV30|TRBJ1-2|.|.|14
TGTGCCTGGAGTGTAAAGGGCCGGGAGACGGGCTACACCTTC
CAWSVKGRETGYTF
>TRBV7-9|TRBJ2-7|.|TRBD1|13
TGTGCCAGCAGCCCACAGGACAGGGACGAGCAGTACTTC
CASSPQDRDEQYF
>TRBV25-1|TRBJ1-6|.|.|13
TGTGCCAGCAGGGACAGCTATAATTCACCCCTCCACTTT
CASRDSYNSPLHF
>TRBV6-1|TRBJ1-4|.|.|13
TGTGCCAGCAGTGAAGAATTCTCCGAAAAACTGTTTTTT
CASSEEFSEKLFF
>TRBV7-9|TRBJ2-1|.|TRBD1|15
TGTGCCAGCAGGGTCCGGGACAGGGAAGTATATGAGCAGTTCTTC
CASRVRDREVYEQFF
>TRBV18|TRBJ1-5|few|TRBD1|16
TGTGCCAGCTCACCACGAGGGGGCCTGGGCAATCAGCCCCAGCATTTT
CASSPRGGLGNQPQHF
>TRBV19|TRBJ2-7|.|TRBD1|15
TGTGCCAGTAGTATCCCCGGACAGGGGTCCTACGAGCAGTACTTC
CASSIPGQGSYEQYF
>TRBV2|TRBJ2-2|.|.|13
TGTGCCAGCAGTCGACAGAACACCGGGGAGCTGTTTTTT
CASSRQNTGELFF
>TRBV30|TRBJ2-3|.|.|17
TGTGCCTGGAGTGCCCTGGGGGGGGCCTATAGCACAGATACGCAGTATTTT
CAWSALGGAYSTDTQYF
>TRBV4-1|TRBJ1-5|once|.|15
TGCGCCAGCAGCCAAGATATGTATGGGGCCCAGCCCCAGCATTTT
CASSQDMYGAQPQHF
>TRBV5-6|TRBJ1-3|once|.|14
TGTGCCAGCAGCTGGGGGGACGTTGGAAACACCATATATTTT
CASSWGDVGNTIYF
>TRBV30|TRBJ1-5|.|.|13
TGTGCCTGGAGTCCCTCGGTTGCTCAGCCCCAGCATTTT
CAWSPSVAQPQHF
>TRBV27|TRBJ2-1|.|TRBD2|16
TGTGCCAGCAGACCTATGGGACTAGCAGACTACAATGAGCAGTTCTTC
CASRPMGLADYNEQFF
>TRBV9|TRBJ2-3|.|.|16
TGTGCCAGCAGCGAGCCCCGGCAGGGCTACACAGATACGCAGTATTTT
CASSEPRQGYTDTQYF